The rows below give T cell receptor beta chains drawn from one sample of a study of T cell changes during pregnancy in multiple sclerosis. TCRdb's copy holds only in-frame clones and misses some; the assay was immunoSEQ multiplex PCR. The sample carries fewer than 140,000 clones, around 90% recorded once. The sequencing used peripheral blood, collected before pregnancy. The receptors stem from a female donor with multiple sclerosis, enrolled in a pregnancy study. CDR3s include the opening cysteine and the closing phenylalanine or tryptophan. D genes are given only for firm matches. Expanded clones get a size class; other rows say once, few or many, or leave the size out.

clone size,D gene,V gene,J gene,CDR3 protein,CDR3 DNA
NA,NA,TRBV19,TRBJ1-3,CASSREAGNTIYF,TGTGCCAGTAGTCGAGAAGCTGGAAACACCATATATTTT
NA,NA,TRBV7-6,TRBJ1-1,CASSLASGASMNTEAFF,TGTGCCAGCAGCTTAGCGTCAGGGGCCAGCATGAACACTGAAGCTTTCTTT
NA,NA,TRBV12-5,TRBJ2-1,CASGLVPPTRSIPGLLFF,TGTGCTAGTGGTTTGGTACCCCCAACAAGGTCGATCCCGGGACTTCTGTTCTTC
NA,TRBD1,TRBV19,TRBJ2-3,CASRTRGFTDTQYF,TGTGCCAGTAGAACCAGGGGGTTCACAGATACGCAGTATTTT
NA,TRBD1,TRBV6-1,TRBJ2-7,CASSEGTGHEQYF,TGTGCCAGCAGTGAAGGGACAGGGCACGAGCAGTACTTC
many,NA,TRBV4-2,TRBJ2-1,CASSQYREGHNEQFF,TGTGCCAGCAGCCAATACCGGGAAGGGCACAATGAGCAGTTCTTC
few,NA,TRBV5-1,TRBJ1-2,CASGLGTRNYGYTF,TGCGCCAGCGGTCTAGGTACCCGTAATTATGGCTACACCTTC
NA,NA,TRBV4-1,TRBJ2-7,CASSQGMRTQIYSYEQYF,TGCGCCAGCAGCCAAGGGATGAGGACTCAGATATACTCCTACGAGCAGTACTTC
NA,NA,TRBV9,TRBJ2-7,CASSRDPSYEQYF,TGTGCCAGCAGCCGGGATCCCTCCTACGAGCAGTACTTC
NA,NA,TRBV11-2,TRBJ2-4,CASGLDDGRQNIQYF,TGTGCCAGCGGCCTCGATGACGGGAGACAAAACATTCAGTACTTC
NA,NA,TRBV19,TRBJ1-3,CASKRKTGSSGNTIYF,TGTGCCAGTAAGAGAAAGACAGGATCCTCTGGAAACACCATATATTTT
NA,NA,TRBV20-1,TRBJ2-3,CSASRDTQYF,TGCAGTGCTAGCCGAGATACGCAGTATTTT
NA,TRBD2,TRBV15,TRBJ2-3,CATSSGTSGPDTQYF,TGTGCCACCAGCTCAGGGACTAGCGGTCCCGATACGCAGTATTTT
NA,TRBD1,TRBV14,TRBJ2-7,CASSRWDRFYEQYF,TGTGCCAGCAGCCGATGGGACAGATTCTACGAGCAGTACTTC
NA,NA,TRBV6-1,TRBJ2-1,CASSGLRSGRDLYNEQFF,TGTGCCAGCAGTGGACTTAGGTCGGGGCGGGACCTTTACAATGAGCAGTTCTTC
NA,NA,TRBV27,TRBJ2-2,CASSLRKTTNTGELFF,TGTGCCAGCAGTTTAAGGAAGACTACCAACACCGGGGAGCTGTTTTTT
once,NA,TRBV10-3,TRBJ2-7,CATFQGHEAEQYF,TGTGCCACCTTTCAGGGCCACGAGGCCGAGCAGTACTTC
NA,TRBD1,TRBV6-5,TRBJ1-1,CASRSAGGRGTEAFF,TGTGCCAGCAGGTCTGCAGGGGGCCGCGGCACTGAAGCTTTCTTT
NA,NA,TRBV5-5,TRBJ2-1,CASSRRQYNEQFF,TGTGCCAGCAGCAGACGACAGTACAATGAGCAGTTCTTC
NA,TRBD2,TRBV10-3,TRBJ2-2,CAITGTSGGTGELFF,TGTGCCATCACCGGGACTAGCGGGGGGACCGGGGAGCTGTTTTTT
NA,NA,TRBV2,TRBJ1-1,CASSAGYTEAFF,TGTGCCAGCAGTGCAGGTTACACTGAAGCTTTCTTT
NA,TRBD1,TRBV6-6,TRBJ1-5,CASIPWTGSSMPQHF,TGTGCCAGCATCCCCTGGACAGGGTCATCAATGCCCCAGCATTTT
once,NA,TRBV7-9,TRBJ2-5,CASSLGLAETQYF,TGTGCCAGCAGCTTAGGGCTAGCGGAGACCCAGTACTTC
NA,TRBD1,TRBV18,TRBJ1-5,CASSGDRQQPQHF,TGTGCCAGCTCGGGGGACAGACAGCAGCCCCAGCATTTT
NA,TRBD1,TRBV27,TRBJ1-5,CASSPRSPFPRDSIYQPQHF,TGTGCCAGCAGCCCCCGGTCACCCTTTCCACGGGACAGTATTTATCAGCCCCAGCATTTT
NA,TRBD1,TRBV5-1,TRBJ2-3,CASSLRGTGTDTQYF,TGCGCCAGCAGCTTGAGGGGGACAGGCACAGATACGCAGTATTTT
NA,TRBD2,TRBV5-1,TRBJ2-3,CASSIERDTDTQYF,TGCGCCAGCAGCATCGAGCGGGACACAGATACGCAGTATTTT
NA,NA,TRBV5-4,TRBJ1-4,CASSLVGNEKLFF,TGTGCCAGCAGCTTGGTCGGGAATGAAAAACTGTTTTTT
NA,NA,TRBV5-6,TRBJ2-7,CASNNRGPEYEQYF,TGTGCCAGCAACAACCGAGGGCCGGAATACGAGCAGTACTTC
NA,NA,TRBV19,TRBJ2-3,CASSNRGGTDTQYF,TGTGCCAGTAGCAATAGGGGGGGGACAGATACGCAGTATTTT
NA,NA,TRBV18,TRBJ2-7,CASSPSSAYEQYF,TGTGCCAGCTCACCTTCCTCCGCCTACGAGCAGTACTTC
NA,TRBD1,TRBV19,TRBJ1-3,CASSMGQGGSGNTIYF,TGTGCCAGTAGTATGGGACAGGGCGGCTCTGGAAACACCATATATTTT
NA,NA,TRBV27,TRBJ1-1,CASSLVSGRTEAFF,TGTGCCAGCAGTTTAGTCTCAGGGAGGACTGAAGCTTTCTTT
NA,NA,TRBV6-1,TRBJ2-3,CASSEVGGSDTQYF,TGTGCCAGCAGTGAAGTAGGCGGCTCAGATACGCAGTATTTT
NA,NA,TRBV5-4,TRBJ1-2,CASSPTSAVPSMRGGYTF,TGTGCCAGCAGCCCGACATCCGCGGTTCCTTCTATGCGGGGTGGCTACACCTTC
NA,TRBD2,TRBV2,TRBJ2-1,CASSEFASGGSRVNEQFF,TGTGCCAGCAGTGAATTTGCTAGCGGGGGGTCTAGAGTCAATGAGCAGTTCTTC
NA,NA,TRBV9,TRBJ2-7,CASSFRDTDYEQYF,TGTGCCAGCAGCTTCAGGGACACCGACTACGAGCAGTACTTC
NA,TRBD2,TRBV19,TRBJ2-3,CASSPLAGGRPNTQYF,TGTGCCAGTAGCCCTCTTGCGGGAGGTCGTCCAAATACGCAGTATTTT
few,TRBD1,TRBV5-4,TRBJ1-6,CASSLGITQGPLHF,TGTGCCAGCAGCTTGGGGATTACACAGGGGCCCCTCCACTTT
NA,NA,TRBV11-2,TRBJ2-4,CASSTGLQNIQYF,TGTGCCAGCAGTACAGGGTTGCAAAACATTCAGTACTTC
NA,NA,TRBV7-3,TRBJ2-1,CASSPSKWGDQTLNNEQFF,TGTGCCAGCAGCCCTTCCAAGTGGGGGGACCAAACCCTAAACAATGAGCAGTTCTTC
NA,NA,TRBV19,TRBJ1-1,CASSHPGRDTEAFF,TGTGCCAGTAGCCACCCAGGGAGGGACACTGAAGCTTTCTTT
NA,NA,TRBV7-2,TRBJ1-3,CASSSGGGSPSGNTIYF,TGTGCCAGCAGCTCGGGGGGGGGTTCACCCTCTGGAAACACCATATATTTT
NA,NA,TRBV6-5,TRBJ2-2,CASSRGLGGELFF,TGTGCCAGCAGTAGGGGACTTGGCGGGGAGCTGTTTTTT
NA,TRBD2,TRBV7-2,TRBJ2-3,CASSLEASGRNTQYF,TGTGCCAGCAGCTTAGAGGCTAGCGGGCGGAATACGCAGTATTTT
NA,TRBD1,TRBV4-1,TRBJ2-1,CASSQVLGQQVGEQFF,TGCGCCAGCAGCCAAGTTTTGGGACAGCAGGTGGGTGAGCAGTTCTTC